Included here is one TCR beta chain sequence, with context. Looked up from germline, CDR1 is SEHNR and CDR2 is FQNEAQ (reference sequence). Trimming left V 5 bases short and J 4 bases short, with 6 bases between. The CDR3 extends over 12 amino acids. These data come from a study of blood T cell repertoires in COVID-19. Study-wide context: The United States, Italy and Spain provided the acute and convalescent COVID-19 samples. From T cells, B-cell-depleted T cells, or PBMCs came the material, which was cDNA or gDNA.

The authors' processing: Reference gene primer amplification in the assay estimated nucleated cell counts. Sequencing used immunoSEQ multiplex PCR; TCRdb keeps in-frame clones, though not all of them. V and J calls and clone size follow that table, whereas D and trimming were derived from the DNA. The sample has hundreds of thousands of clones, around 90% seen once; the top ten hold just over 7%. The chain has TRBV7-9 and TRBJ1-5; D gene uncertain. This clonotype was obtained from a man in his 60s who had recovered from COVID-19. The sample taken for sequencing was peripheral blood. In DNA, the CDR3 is TGTGCCAGCAGCCCCATTAATCAGCCCCAGCATTTT. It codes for CASSPINQPQHF.